The following is a TCR beta chain sequence with its context. This clonotype has ten or more counts. Its antigen is unknown. No base quality values were provided; no much bigger clone lies one nucleotide off. Receptor libraries were prepared by 5' RACE. Data came from a NextSeq 500. To allow correction of PCR and sequencing errors, the TCR library protocol tagged every TCR cDNA molecule with a unique molecular identifier. Processing in the source paper ran as follows. TCR identification, UMI-based error correction and CDR3 extraction were all carried out with Decombinator tools. TCRs above a frequency of 2 per 1,000, corresponding to the top 1% of the tumor frequency distribution, were defined as expanded. Expanded tumor TCRs were classed as regional if statistically deemed absent (corrected P<0.05) from at least one tumor region, otherwise ubiquitous. Renyi diversity was calculated using the R vegan package after each repertoire was subsampled 100 times to 5,000 TCRs. CDR3 similarity networks were built from amino acid triplet string-kernel similarity, connecting CDR3s with pairwise similarity above 0.82. TCRdb reran the public reads through fastp at Q25 and MiXCR, keeping productive beta chains. Every CDR3 protein is listed once, alongside the most common genes and DNA of its rows. These V and J calls are TCRdb output, not the study's own analysis. For this sample there are thousands of distinct CDR3 sequences; roughly an eighth appear just once. Of the sample, roughly an eighth is held by the ten largest clones.

Reading the label with the study, this specimen's time point is: sample taken at primary tumor resection. Donors were some 67 patients with early-stage, untreated non-small cell lung cancer from the lung TRACERx cohort. For TCR sequencing, whole RNA was extracted from tumor and nontumor lung tissue, or from cryopreserved PBMC samples, and no cell sorting was done. Only patients for whom sufficient RNA was available from at least two tumor regions were selected for TCR sequencing. A lung pathologist reviewed the tumor and adjacent nontumor lung specimens before the specimens were selected. The record originates from a study of spatial heterogeneity in lung cancer (dated by TCRdb to about 2019). For the wider study: More beta-chain than alpha-chain transcripts were consistently detected, likely reflecting higher beta-chain transcript abundance. TCR alpha and beta repertoires were quantitatively compared across multiple tumor regions, matched nontumor lung and blood in non-small cell lung cancer. In the raw uncorrected reads, each unique combination of TCR and UMI appeared on average more than ten times. TCR transcript counts in tumor regions correlated strongly with a T cell transcriptional module score from matched bulk RNA-seq. Nonsynonymous mutation counts, determined by whole-exome sequencing of tumor tissue, were related to features of the TCR repertoire. At surgery, both alpha and beta chains were TCR-sequenced in 200 to 250 tumor regions, about 64 matched nontumor lung samples and a few dozen PBMC samples. Overall study results and their limits: Estimated TCR-seq coverage of tumor T cells was only around 7.1% for alpha chains and about 14% for beta chains. Additional single-cell paired TCR alpha and beta sequencing was considered necessary to confirm, at a functional level, the hypothesis that regional TCRs recognize regional mutations. The tumor nonsynonymous mutation count correlated with the number of expanded intratumoral alpha and beta TCRs. The count of ubiquitous expanded TCRs correlated with the count of ubiquitous nonsynonymous mutations, and the count of regional expanded TCRs correlated with the count of regional nonsynonymous mutations.

Sequences KGHDR (CDR1) and SFDVKD (CDR2) are obtained from the germline V gene. Ends trimmed: V by 4 bases, J by 4 bases; bases unmatched to a gene: 4. The CDR3 spans 15 residues, from the cysteine through the phenylalanine. Only the CDR3 DNA stays, 45 bases, in frame from base 1. This clonotype was obtained from a male donor with early-stage non-small cell lung cancer. This material consisted of lung tumor tissue, taken at surgery. The sequence is built from TRBV24-1 and TRBJ2-1, with 9 junctional bases fitting TRBD2. The CDR3 has the sequence CATSDTLAGYNEQFF. At the DNA level, the sequence is TGTGCCACCAGTGACACCCTAGCGGGGTACAATGAGCAGTTCTTC.